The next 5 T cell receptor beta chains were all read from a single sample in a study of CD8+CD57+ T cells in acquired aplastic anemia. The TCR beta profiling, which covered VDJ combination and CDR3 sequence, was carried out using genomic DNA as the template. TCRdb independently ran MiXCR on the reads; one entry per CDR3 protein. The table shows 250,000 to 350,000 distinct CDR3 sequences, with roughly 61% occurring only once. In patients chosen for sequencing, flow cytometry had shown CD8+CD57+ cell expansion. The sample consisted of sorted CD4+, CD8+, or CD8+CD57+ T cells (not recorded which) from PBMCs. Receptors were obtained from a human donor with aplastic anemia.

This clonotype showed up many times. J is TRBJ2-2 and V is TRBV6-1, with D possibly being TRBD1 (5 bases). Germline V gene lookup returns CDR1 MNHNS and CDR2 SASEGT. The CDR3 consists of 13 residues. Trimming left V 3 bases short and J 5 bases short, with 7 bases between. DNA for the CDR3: TGTGCCAGCAGTGACAGGGTGACCGGGGAGCTGTTTTTT. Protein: CASSDRVTGELFF.

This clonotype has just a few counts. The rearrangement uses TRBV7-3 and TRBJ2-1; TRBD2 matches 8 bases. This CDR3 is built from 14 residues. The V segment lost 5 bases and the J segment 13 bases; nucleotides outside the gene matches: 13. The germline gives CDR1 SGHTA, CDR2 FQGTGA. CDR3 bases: TGTGCCAGCAGCGACTATCTAGCGGGCCTCAGTCAGTTCTTC. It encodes CASSDYLAGLSQFF.

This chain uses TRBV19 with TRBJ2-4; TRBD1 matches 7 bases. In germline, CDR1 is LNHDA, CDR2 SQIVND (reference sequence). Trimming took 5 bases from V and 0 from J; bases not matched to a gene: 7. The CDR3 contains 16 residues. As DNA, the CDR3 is TGTGCCAGTAGTGGGGAACAGGGGAGAGCCAAAAACATTCAGTACTTC. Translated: CASSGEQGRAKNIQYF.

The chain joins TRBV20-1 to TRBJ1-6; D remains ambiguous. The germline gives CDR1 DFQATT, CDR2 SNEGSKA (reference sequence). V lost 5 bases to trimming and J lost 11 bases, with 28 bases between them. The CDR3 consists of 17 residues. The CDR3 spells CSARTDWDTSGGTPLHF. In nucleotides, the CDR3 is TGCAGTGCTCGAACAGACTGGGATACATCAGGCGGGACACCCCTCCACTTT.

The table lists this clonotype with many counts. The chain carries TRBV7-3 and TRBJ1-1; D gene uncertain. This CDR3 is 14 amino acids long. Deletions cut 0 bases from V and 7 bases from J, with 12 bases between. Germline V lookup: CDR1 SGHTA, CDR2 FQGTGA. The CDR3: CASSLTVTVSEAFF. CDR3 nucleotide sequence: TGTGCCAGCAGCTTAACGGTCACAGTTAGTGAAGCTTTCTTT.